The 16 T cell receptor beta chains below come from one sample, sequenced in a study of long-term antiretroviral therapy in people with HIV. At survey level, the immunoSEQ assay was run in its v3.0 version. Profiling relied on immunoSEQ multiplex PCR, and the TCRdb table lists in-frame clones only, not all of them. Of about 16,000 clones listed, approximately 94% are singletons. The starting material was unsorted PBMCs, obtained roughly 6.2 years after starting antiretroviral therapy. The receptors were gathered from a woman between 45 and 60 years old with HIV.

This clone was counted once. The V and J genes are TRBV7-2 and TRBJ1-2; 9 nucleotides line up with TRBD1. The CDR3 contains 14 residues. Germline lookup yields CDR1 SGHTA and CDR2 FQGNSA. Trimming cost V 3 bases and J 3 bases; bases outside gene matches: 2. The CDR3 spells CASSLGTGHYGYTF. DNA of the CDR3: TGTGCCAGCAGCTTGGGGACAGGGCACTATGGCTACACCTTC.

The J gene is TRBJ2-2, the V gene TRBV28; 8 bases fit TRBD2. Germline assignment: CDR1 MDHEN and CDR2 SYDVKM. The CDR3 runs to 15 residues. V gave up 8 bases and J gave up 0 bases; unmatched junction bases: 5. CDR3 loop: CASFSGTANTGELFF. For the CDR3, the DNA is TGTGCCAGCTTTAGCGGGACGGCGAACACCGGGGAGCTGTTTTTT.

The chain uses TRBV7-9 and TRBJ2-2, with unresolved D. The CDR3 length is 15 residues. Trimming took off 4 bases at V and 1 base at J, with 10 bases between the two ends. Germline loops: CDR1 SEHNR, CDR2 FQNEAQ (reference sequence). The CDR3 spells CASSWQDGNTGELFF. The CDR3 DNA sequence: TGTGCCAGCAGCTGGCAGGACGGGAACACCGGGGAGCTGTTTTTT.

This clone was counted a single time. The chain combines TRBV29-1 with TRBJ1-6, with 7 bases fitting TRBD1. The CDR3 length is 13 residues. CDR1 SQVTM and CDR2 ANQGSEA come from the germline V gene. V lost 8 bases to trimming and J lost 10 bases; unmatched junction nucleotides: 11. The CDR3 loop reads CSLHRGVGSPLHF. The CDR3 DNA reads TGCAGCCTTCACAGGGGCGTCGGGTCACCCCTCCACTTT.

The chain couples TRBV27 to TRBJ2-7; 9 bases are shared with TRBD2. The junction had 6 bases not matched to a gene; V was cut back by 0 bases and J by 3 bases. Looked up from germline, CDR1 is MNHEY and CDR2 is SMNVEV (reference sequence). The CDR3 contains 16 residues. In DNA form, the CDR3 reads TGTGCCAGCAGTTTATCCGGGACTAGCTCCCTCTACGAGCAGTACTTC. Translating it yields CASSLSGTSSLYEQYF.

The chain has TRBV11-3 and TRBJ1-1; D gene unclear. Germline V lookup: CDR1 SGHNT, CDR2 YENEEA. V lost 0 bases, J lost 4 bases, and 18 bases lay in between. The CDR3 has 17 amino acids. The CDR3, as DNA: TGTGCCAGCAGCTTAGATCTAGGCAGGACTTCCGGCACTGAAGCTTTCTTT. It yields the protein CASSLDLGRTSGTEAFF.

The chain employs TRBV5-4 and TRBJ2-7; D possibly corresponds to TRBD2 (6 bases). The CDR3 sequence is 15 residues long. The V and J ends lost 0 bases and 0 bases respectively, with 10 bases between them. Germline-derived CDR1 and CDR2 are SGHNT and YYREEE (reference sequence). Here the CDR3 reads CASSLEDYPSYEQYF. The CDR3 coding sequence is TGTGCCAGCAGCTTGGAGGACTATCCCTCCTACGAGCAGTACTTC.

This rearrangement joins TRBV19 to TRBJ2-3, with TRBD2 matching 7 bases. The CDR3 is made up of 14 amino acids. Germline V gene sequence: CDR1 LNHDA, CDR2 SQIVND (reference sequence). The V gene end was trimmed by 1 base and the J gene end by 5 bases; junction bases not matched to a gene: 3. The CDR3 sequence: CASSIGAGEDTQYF. Here the CDR3 DNA reads TGTGCCAGTAGTATAGGTGCGGGAGAAGATACGCAGTATTTT. The full variable domain, completed using reference TRBV19 and TRBJ2-3, is DGGITQSPKYLFRKEGQNVTLSCEQNLNHDAMYWYRQDPGQGLRLIYYSQIVNDFQKGDIAEGYSVSREKKESFPLTVTSAQKNPTAFYLCASSIGAGEDTQYFGPGTRLTVL.

The V and J genes are TRBV9 and TRBJ2-3; no clear D gene. V lost 0 bases and J lost 7, with 12 bases in between. The length of the CDR3 is 14 residues. Per the germline V gene, CDR1 is SGDLS and CDR2 is YYNGEE. The CDR3 is CASSVGTPENTQYF. Written as DNA, the CDR3 is TGTGCCAGCAGCGTAGGGACCCCTGAAAATACGCAGTATTTT.

The chain is built from TRBV5-1 and TRBJ1-5, with 9 bases identical to TRBD1. V lost 0 bases and J lost 0; bases outside the gene matches: 7. Germline loops: CDR1 SGHRS, CDR2 YFSETQ. The CDR3 extends over 18 amino acids. Written as DNA, the CDR3 is TGCGCCAGCAGCTTGGCCAGGGACAGGGTCGATAGCAATCAGCCCCAGCATTTT. Amino acids: CASSLARDRVDSNQPQHF.

This clone was recorded a few times. The chain uses TRBV7-8 and TRBJ2-5, with D possibly being TRBD1 (5 bases). This CDR3 contains 15 residues. The germline V and J ends were trimmed by 6 bases and 2 bases, with 16 bases remaining between them. Germline CDR1 reads SGHVS; CDR2 reads FQNEAQ. CDR3 residues: CASRGGLGAQETQYF. DNA of the CDR3: TGTGCCAGCAGGGGTGGTCTTGGGGCGCAAGAGACCCAGTACTTC.

This chain connects TRBV6-6 to TRBJ1-5; D call uncertain. Trimming took 5 bases from V and 7 from J, leaving 12 bases between them. CDR3 size: 13 residues. Germline V lookup: CDR1 MNHNY, CDR2 SVGAGI (reference sequence). The CDR3 sequence: CASSPYEYQPQHF. The DNA for the CDR3 is TGTGCCAGCAGTCCGTACGAGTACCAGCCCCAGCATTTT.

The chain combines TRBV19 with TRBJ2-7; D gene ambiguous. Trimming removed 1 base at V and 3 bases at J, with 10 bases between. The CDR3 spans 14 residues. The germline V gene encodes CDR1 LNHDA and CDR2 SQIVND (reference sequence). Here the CDR3 DNA reads TGTGCCAGTAGTATAGGGGCAAGAGACTACGAGCAGTACTTC. It specifies CASSIGARDYEQYF.

This clone was seen just once. The rearrangement links TRBV5-1 to TRBJ1-6; the D is unclear. The CDR3 contains 13 residues. Per germline, CDR1 SGHRS and CDR2 YFSETQ. Deletions cut 4 bases from V and 6 bases from J, with 8 bases between. This chain's CDR3 is CASSVDLNSPLHF. CDR3 coding DNA: TGCGCCAGCAGCGTGGACCTTAATTCACCCCTCCACTTT.

Here the CDR3 DNA reads TGTGCCAGCAGTTATGGAGGGGCGTTCTATGGCTACACCTTC. This gives the protein CASSYGGAFYGYTF. The chain combines TRBV6-5 with TRBJ1-2, with a weak D call TRBD1 (5 bases). Germline loops: CDR1 MNHEY, CDR2 SVGAGI. V lost 3 bases and J lost 4, with 12 bases in between. The CDR3 sequence is 14 residues long.

The chain has TRBV5-1 and TRBJ1-4, with 10 positions matching TRBD1. V was clipped by 3 bases and J by 6 bases; unmatched bases: 2. The CDR3 is 14 amino acids. CDR1 and CDR2 from the germline V gene are SGHRS and YFSETQ. CDR3 loop: CASSWTGGDEKLFF. DNA of the CDR3: TGCGCCAGCAGCTGGACAGGGGGGGATGAAAAACTGTTTTTT.